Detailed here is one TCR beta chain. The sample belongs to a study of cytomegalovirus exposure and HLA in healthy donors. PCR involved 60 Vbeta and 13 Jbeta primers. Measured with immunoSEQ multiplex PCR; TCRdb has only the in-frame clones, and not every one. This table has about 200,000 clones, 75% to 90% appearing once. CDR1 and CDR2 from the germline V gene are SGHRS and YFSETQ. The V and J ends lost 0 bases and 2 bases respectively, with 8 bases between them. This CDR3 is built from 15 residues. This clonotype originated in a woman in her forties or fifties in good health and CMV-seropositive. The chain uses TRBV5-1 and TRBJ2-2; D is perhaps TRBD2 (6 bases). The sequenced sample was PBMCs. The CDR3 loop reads CASSLDGGNTGELFF. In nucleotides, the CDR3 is TGCGCCAGCAGCTTGGACGGGGGAAACACCGGGGAGCTGTTTTTT.